The table lists the clone carrying this T cell receptor (beta chain) with a count of one. Its antigen is unknown. This sample is drawn from a study of T cells in localized non-small cell lung cancer. Study-level points and caveats: With higher T cell density in blood came longer overall survival. Sequencing was restricted to one tumor region; therefore, heterogeneity remains possible. In adjacent lung, a median roughly 60 of the top 100 tumor clones were found. Adjacent uninvolved lung had the highest clonality, suggesting focused antigen responses.

Only in-frame clones appear in the TCRdb table, and some are missing; sequencing was by immunoSEQ multiplex PCR. The data contain over 20,000 clones, approximately 88% of them singletons. The V end lost 0 bases, the J end lost 2 bases, and 11 bases lay between the germline ends. Germline V gene lookup returns CDR1 MNHEY and CDR2 SMNVEV (reference sequence). The CDR3 loop spans 15 amino acids. The TCR comes from a male donor older than 55 with stage II lung adenocarcinoma. This chain links TRBV27 with TRBJ2-7; D is possibly TRBD2 (6 bases). Sequencing was performed on peripheral blood mononuclear cells, taken before any cancer treatment. CDR3 DNA sequence: TGTGCCAGCAGTTTATCGGCAGGGACTCCCTACGAGCAGTACTTC. Its protein is CASSLSAGTPYEQYF.